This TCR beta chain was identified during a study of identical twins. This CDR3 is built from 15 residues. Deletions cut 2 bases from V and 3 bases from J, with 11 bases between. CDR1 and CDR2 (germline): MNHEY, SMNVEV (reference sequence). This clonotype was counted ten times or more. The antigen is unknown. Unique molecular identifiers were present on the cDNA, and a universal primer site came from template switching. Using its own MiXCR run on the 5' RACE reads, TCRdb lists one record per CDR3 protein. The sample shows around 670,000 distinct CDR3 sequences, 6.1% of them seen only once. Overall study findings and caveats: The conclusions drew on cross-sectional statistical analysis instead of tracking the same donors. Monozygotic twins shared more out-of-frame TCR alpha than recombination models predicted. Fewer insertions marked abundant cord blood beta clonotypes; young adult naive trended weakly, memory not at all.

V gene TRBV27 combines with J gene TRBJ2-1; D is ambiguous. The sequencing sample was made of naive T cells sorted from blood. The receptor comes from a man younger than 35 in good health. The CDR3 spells CASSLALGSYNEQFF. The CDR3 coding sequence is TGTGCCAGCAGTTTAGCGTTGGGTAGCTACAATGAGCAGTTCTTC.